This T cell receptor beta chain was found in a study of cytomegalovirus exposure and HLA in healthy donors. Overall study results and limits: The authors later found TCR association rates varying by HLA locus, with DRB1 most and HLA-C fewest. Available immune exposure information covered CMV serostatus only. Presence/absence analysis assumed near-uniform sequencing depth across donors.

It was healthy bone marrow donors who served as donors. Use of 60 Vbeta and 13 Jbeta primers characterized the PCR. Libraries were prepared by immunoSEQ multiplex PCR; TCRdb keeps only in-frame clonotypes and omits some of them. The sample contains around 94,000 clones, around 77% of which appear only once. On this clone itself: No antigen is known for it.

CDR1 SGDLS and CDR2 YYNGEE come from the germline V gene. The length of the CDR3 is 19 residues. V shed 0 bases, J shed 3 bases, and the junction held 10 bases outside the gene matches. The chain links TRBV9 to TRBJ2-2, with 11 bases matching TRBD2. The clonotype originates from a male donor in good health and CMV-seropositive. Sequencing was done on a sample of PBMCs. This CDR3 reads CASSVDTPRLAGYTGELFF. DNA of the CDR3: TGTGCCAGCAGCGTAGATACCCCTAGACTAGCGGGATACACCGGGGAGCTGTTTTTT.